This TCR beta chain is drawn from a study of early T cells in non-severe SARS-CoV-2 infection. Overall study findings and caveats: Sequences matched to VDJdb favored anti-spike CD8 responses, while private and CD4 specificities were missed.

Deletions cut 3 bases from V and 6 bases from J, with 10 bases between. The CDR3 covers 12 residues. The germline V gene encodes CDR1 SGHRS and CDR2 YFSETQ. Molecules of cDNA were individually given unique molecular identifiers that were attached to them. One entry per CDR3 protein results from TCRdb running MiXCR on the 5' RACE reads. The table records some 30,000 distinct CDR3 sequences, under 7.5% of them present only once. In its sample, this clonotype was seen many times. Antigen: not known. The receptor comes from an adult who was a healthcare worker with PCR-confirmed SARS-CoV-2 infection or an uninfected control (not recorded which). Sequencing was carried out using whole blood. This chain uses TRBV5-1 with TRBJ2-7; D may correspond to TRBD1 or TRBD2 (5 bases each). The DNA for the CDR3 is TGCGCCAGCAGCTCCGATGGGGGCGAGCAGTACTTC. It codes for CASSSDGGEQYF.